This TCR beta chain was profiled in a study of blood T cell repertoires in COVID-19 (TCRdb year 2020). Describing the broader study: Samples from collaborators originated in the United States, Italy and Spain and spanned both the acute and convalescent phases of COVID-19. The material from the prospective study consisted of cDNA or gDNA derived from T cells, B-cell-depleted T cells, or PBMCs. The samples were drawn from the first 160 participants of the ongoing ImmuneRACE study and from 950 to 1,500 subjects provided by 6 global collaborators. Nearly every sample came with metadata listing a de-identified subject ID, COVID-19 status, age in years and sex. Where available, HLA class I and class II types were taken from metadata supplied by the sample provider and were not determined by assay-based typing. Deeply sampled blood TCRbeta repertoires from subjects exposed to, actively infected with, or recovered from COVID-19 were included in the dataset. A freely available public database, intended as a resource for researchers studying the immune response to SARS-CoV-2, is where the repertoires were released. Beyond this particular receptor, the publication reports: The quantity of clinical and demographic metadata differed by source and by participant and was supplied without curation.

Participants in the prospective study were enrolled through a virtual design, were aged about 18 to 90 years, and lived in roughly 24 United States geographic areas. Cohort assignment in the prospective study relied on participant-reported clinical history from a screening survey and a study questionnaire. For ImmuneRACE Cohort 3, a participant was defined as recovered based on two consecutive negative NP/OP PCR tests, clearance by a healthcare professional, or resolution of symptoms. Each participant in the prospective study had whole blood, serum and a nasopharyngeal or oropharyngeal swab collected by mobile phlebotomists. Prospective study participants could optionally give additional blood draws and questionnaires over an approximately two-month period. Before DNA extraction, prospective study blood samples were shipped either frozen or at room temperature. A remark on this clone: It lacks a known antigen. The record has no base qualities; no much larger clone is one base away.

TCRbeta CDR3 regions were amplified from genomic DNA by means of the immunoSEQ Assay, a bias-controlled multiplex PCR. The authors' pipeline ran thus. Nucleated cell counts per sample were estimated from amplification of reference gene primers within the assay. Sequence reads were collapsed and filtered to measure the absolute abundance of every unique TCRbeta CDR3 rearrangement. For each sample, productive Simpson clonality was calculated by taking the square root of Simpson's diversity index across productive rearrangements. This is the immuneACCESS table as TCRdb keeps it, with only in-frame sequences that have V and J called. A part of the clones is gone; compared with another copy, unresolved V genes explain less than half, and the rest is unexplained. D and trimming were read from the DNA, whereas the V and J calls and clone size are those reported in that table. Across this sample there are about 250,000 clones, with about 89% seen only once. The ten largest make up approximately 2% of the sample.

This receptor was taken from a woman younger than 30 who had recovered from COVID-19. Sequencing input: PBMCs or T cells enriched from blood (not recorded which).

The CDR3 loop reads CSASTTSGPYNEQFF. The sequenced DNA: TGCAGTGCTAGTACTACTAGCGGGCCCTACAATGAGCAGTTCTTC. Recombination joined TRBV20-1 with TRBJ2-1; the central 9 bases match TRBD2. Including the terminal cysteine and phenylalanine, the CDR3 comprises 15 residues. Here the CDR3 DNA is all that survives: 45 bases in frame from base 1. The germline V and J ends show losses of 3 bases and 2 bases respectively, and no gene match explains 5 bases of the junction. The germline V gene (reference sequence) specifies DFQATT as CDR1 and SNEGSKA as CDR2.